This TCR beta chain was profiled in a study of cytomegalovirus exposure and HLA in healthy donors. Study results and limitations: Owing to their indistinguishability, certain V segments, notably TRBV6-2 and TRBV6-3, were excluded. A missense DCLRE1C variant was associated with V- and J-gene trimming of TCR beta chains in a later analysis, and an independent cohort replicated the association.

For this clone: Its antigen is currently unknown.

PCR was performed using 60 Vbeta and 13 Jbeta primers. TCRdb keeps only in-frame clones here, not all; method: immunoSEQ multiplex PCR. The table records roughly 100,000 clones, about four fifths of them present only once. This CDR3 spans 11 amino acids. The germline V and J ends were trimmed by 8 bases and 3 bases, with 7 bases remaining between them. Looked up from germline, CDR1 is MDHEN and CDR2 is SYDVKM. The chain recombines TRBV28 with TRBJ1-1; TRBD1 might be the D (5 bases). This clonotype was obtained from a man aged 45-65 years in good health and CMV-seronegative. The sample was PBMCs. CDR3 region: CASQGYTEAFF. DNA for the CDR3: TGTGCCAGCCAGGGATACACTGAAGCTTTCTTT. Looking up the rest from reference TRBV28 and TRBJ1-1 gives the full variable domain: DVKVTQSSRYLVKRTGEKVFLECVQDMDHENMFWYRQDPGLGLRLIYFSYDVKMKEKGDIPEGYSVSREKKERFSLILESASTNQTSMYLCASQGYTEAFFGQGTRLTVV.